The following is a TCR beta chain sequence with its context. The entry originates in a study of blood T cell repertoires in COVID-19. Overall study context: Both acute and convalescent COVID-19 samples were obtained from the United States, Italy and Spain. From T cells, B-cell-depleted T cells, or PBMCs came the material, which was cDNA or gDNA.

Per the original data handling: How many nucleated cells were present was estimated from reference gene primer amplification. Repertoires were generated with immunoSEQ multiplex PCR, while TCRdb's copy carries only in-frame clones and drops some. V and J calls and clone size are those listed in that table; D and trimming were worked out from the DNA. This table has some 170,000 clones, about nine tenths appearing once. The source is a woman aged 45-59 years with acute or convalescent COVID-19. Sequenced sample: peripheral blood.

The CDR3, as DNA: TGTGCCAGCAGCTTAGGCGCTAGCGGACATGAGCAGTTCTTC. This sequence encodes CASSLGASGHEQFF. The chain uses TRBV13 and TRBJ2-1; 7 bases match TRBD2. CDR1 is PRHDT and CDR2 is FYEKMQ in the germline V gene (reference sequence). With 0 bases clipped from V and 8 bases from J, the junction kept 4 bases outside the gene matches. The CDR3 totals 14 residues.